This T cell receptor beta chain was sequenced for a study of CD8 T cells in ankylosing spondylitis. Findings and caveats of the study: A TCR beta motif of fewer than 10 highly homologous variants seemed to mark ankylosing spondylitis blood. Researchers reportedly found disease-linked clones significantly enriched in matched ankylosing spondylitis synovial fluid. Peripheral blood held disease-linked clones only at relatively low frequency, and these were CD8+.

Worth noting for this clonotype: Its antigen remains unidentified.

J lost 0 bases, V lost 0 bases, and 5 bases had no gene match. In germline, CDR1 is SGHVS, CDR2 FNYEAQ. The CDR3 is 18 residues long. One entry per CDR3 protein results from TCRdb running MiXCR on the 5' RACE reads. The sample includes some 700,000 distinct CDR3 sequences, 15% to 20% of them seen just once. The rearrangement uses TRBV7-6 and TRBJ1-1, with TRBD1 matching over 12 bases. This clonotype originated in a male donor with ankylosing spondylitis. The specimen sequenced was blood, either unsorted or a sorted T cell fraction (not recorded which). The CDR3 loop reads CASSLAPGQGAVNTEAFF. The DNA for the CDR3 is TGTGCCAGCAGCTTAGCACCGGGACAGGGGGCGGTGAACACTGAAGCTTTCTTT.